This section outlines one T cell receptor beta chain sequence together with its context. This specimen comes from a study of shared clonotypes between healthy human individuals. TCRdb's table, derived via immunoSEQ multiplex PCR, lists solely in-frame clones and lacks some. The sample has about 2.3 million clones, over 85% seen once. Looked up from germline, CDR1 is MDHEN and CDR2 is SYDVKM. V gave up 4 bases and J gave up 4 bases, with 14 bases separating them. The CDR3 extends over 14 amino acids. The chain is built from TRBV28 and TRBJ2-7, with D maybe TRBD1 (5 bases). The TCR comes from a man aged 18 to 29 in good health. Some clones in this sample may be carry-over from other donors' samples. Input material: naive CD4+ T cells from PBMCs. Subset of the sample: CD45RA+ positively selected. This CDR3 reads CASSSQGPGYEQYF. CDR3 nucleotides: TGTGCCAGCAGTTCTCAGGGTCCTGGGTACGAGCAGTACTTC.